Following are 5 T cell receptor beta chains from one sample sequenced in a study of Graves' ophthalmopathy and Graves' hyperthyroidism. Amplification targeted the TCR beta CDR3 regions, with RNA transcripts as the source material. Second-round multiplex PCR came after a first-round RT-PCR that employed HTBI primers. TCRdb fed the multiplex PCR reads into MiXCR, producing one record per CDR3 protein. This table holds a few hundred thousand distinct CDR3 sequences, around a fifth found once. The sample consisted of peripheral blood. Receptors were obtained from a woman in her fifties or sixties with Graves' ophthalmopathy.

In this sample, this clonotype turned up many times. The chain is built from TRBV3-1 and TRBJ2-5, with 9 positions matching TRBD2. CDR1 and CDR2 from the germline V gene are LGHDT and YNNKEL (reference sequence). Unmatched junction bases numbered 4, after V lost 5 bases and J lost 3 bases. The CDR3 loop spans 14 amino acids. CDR3 in DNA: TGTGCCAGCAGCGGGACTAGCCGAAAAGAGACCCAGTACTTC. Protein product: CASSGTSRKETQYF.

This clonotype was picked up many times. This chain links TRBV15 with TRBJ2-2; D could derive from TRBD1 or TRBD2 (5 bases each). CDR3 length: 15 residues. Germline V lookup: CDR1 LNHNV, CDR2 YYDKDF (reference sequence). Trimming pared 1 base from V and 6 bases from J, leaving 12 bases between. CDR3 amino acids: CATSRGGTSSGELFF. The CDR3 nucleotides are TGTGCCACCAGCAGAGGGGGGACCTCATCCGGGGAGCTGTTTTTT.

The chain carries TRBV6-1 and TRBJ2-7; 11 positions match TRBD2. The trim removed 1 base at V and 4 bases at J, leaving 3 bases unmatched. This CDR3 spans 15 amino acids. CDR1 MNHNS and CDR2 SASEGT come from the germline V gene. In DNA form, the CDR3 reads TGTGCCAGCAGTGAAGAGGCTAGCGGGAGGTACGAGCAGTACTTC. This codes for CASSEEASGRYEQYF.

This clonotype was detected many times. The gene calls are TRBV19 and TRBJ2-7; D is unresolved. With 4 bases removed from V and 7 bases from J, the gap between germline ends came to 8 bases. CDR3 length equals 11 residues. CDR1 LNHDA and CDR2 SQIVND come from the germline V gene (reference sequence). CDR3 residues: CASSTLGEQYF. The CDR3, as DNA: TGTGCCAGTAGTACCCTAGGAGAGCAGTACTTC.

This clonotype occurred many times. J is TRBJ1-2 and V is TRBV7-8, with 9 positions matching TRBD1. Looked up from germline, CDR1 is SGHVS and CDR2 is FQNEAQ. Trimming took 5 bases from V and 1 from J; bases not matched to a gene: 8. The CDR3 sequence is 16 residues long. Written as DNA, the CDR3 is TGTGCCAGCAGCCGCAGGACAGGGGCGGATAACTATGGCTACACCTTC. Its protein product is CASSRRTGADNYGYTF.